The rows below give T cell receptor beta chains drawn from one sample of a study of blood T cell repertoires in COVID-19. The table came from immunoSEQ multiplex PCR; TCRdb's copy has only in-frame clones and leaves some out. This sample yields 60,000 to 80,000 clones, of which around 90% are seen a single time; 5.5% to 6.5% belongs to the top ten. The specimen was peripheral blood. Receptor source: a human donor in a cohort sampled during active COVID-19. CDR3s include the opening cysteine and the closing phenylalanine or tryptophan. The order of the fields is D gene, J gene, V gene, clone size, CDR3 DNA, CDR3 protein. D genes are given only for firm matches. The size of a clone is reported for some rows only, either as once, few or many, or as a class for expanded clones.

d_call: .; j_call: TRBJ1-2; v_call: TRBV7-2; clone_size: .; cdr3_nt: TGTGCCAGCAGCCCAGGGTTTAACTATGGCTACACCTTC; cdr3_aa: CASSPGFNYGYTF
d_call: .; j_call: TRBJ2-3; v_call: TRBV19; clone_size: once; cdr3_nt: TGTGCCAGTACTCCCATCCGAGGGAGTACAGATACGCAGTATTTT; cdr3_aa: CASTPIRGSTDTQYF
d_call: TRBD1; j_call: TRBJ2-7; v_call: TRBV7-2; clone_size: .; cdr3_nt: TGTGCCAGCACCTACATCCCGGGACAGGGCTGGGAGCAGTACTTC; cdr3_aa: CASTYIPGQGWEQYF
d_call: TRBD2; j_call: TRBJ2-3; v_call: TRBV4-1; clone_size: .; cdr3_nt: TGCGCCAGCAGCGGGCTAGCGGGACTACTTAGCACAGATACGCAGTATTTT; cdr3_aa: CASSGLAGLLSTDTQYF
d_call: TRBD1; j_call: TRBJ2-3; v_call: TRBV7-2; clone_size: .; cdr3_nt: TGTGCCAGCAGCGATCACCCCGGACAGGGAACAGATACGCAGTATTTT; cdr3_aa: CASSDHPGQGTDTQYF
d_call: TRBD1; j_call: TRBJ2-1; v_call: TRBV18; clone_size: .; cdr3_nt: TGTGCCAGCTCAACAGGACAGGGGATATACAATGAGCAGTTCTTC; cdr3_aa: CASSTGQGIYNEQFF
d_call: TRBD2; j_call: TRBJ2-1; v_call: TRBV15; clone_size: .; cdr3_nt: TGTGCCACCAGCAGAGGAGTAGCGGGAAGGGGTGAGCAGTTCTTC; cdr3_aa: CATSRGVAGRGEQFF
d_call: .; j_call: TRBJ2-1; v_call: TRBV20-1; clone_size: .; cdr3_nt: TGCAGTGCACGGGGATACAATGAGCAGTTCTTC; cdr3_aa: CSARGYNEQFF
d_call: TRBD1; j_call: TRBJ1-5; v_call: TRBV2; clone_size: .; cdr3_nt: TGTGCCAGCCTTGGACAGGGGATGAATCAGCCCCAGCATTTT; cdr3_aa: CASLGQGMNQPQHF
d_call: TRBD1; j_call: TRBJ2-4; v_call: TRBV19; clone_size: .; cdr3_nt: TGTGCCAGTAGTACCCCTGGACAGGGGACAAGGGCCAAAAACATTCAGTACTTC; cdr3_aa: CASSTPGQGTRAKNIQYF
d_call: .; j_call: TRBJ1-1; v_call: TRBV19; clone_size: medium-sized; cdr3_nt: TGTGCCAGTACCCTGACCCAGGGAAACACTGAAGCTTTCTTT; cdr3_aa: CASTLTQGNTEAFF
d_call: TRBD1; j_call: TRBJ1-2; v_call: TRBV2; clone_size: .; cdr3_nt: TGTGCCAGCACTAAGGGACAGGGGGACTATGGCTACACCTTC; cdr3_aa: CASTKGQGDYGYTF
d_call: .; j_call: TRBJ1-4; v_call: TRBV2; clone_size: .; cdr3_nt: TGTGCCAGCAGTGAAGAGGGGATGGGTGAAAAACTGTTTTTT; cdr3_aa: CASSEEGMGEKLFF
d_call: TRBD1; j_call: TRBJ1-5; v_call: TRBV30; clone_size: .; cdr3_nt: TGTGCCTGGAGCCGAACAGGGGGCAATCAGCCCCAGCATTTT; cdr3_aa: CAWSRTGGNQPQHF
d_call: TRBD2; j_call: TRBJ2-4; v_call: TRBV5-1; clone_size: .; cdr3_nt: TGCGCCAGCAGCCCTAGAGCGGGAGAGGCCAAAAACATTCAGTACTTC; cdr3_aa: CASSPRAGEAKNIQYF
d_call: .; j_call: TRBJ1-1; v_call: TRBV7-9; clone_size: .; cdr3_nt: TGTGCCAGCAGCCGAGATAGGAGGAACACTGAAGCTTTCTTT; cdr3_aa: CASSRDRRNTEAFF
d_call: .; j_call: TRBJ2-3; v_call: TRBV21-1; clone_size: .; cdr3_nt: TGTGCCAGCAGCCCGAGGTCCGCGGATACGCAGTATTTT; cdr3_aa: CASSPRSADTQYF
d_call: .; j_call: TRBJ1-2; v_call: TRBV28; clone_size: .; cdr3_nt: TGTGCCAGCAGTTTACAGGGCTTCGACGACACCTTC; cdr3_aa: CASSLQGFDDTF
d_call: .; j_call: TRBJ2-7; v_call: TRBV12-3/TRBV12-4; clone_size: .; cdr3_nt: TGTGCCAGCAGTTTTTTAGAGGGCGGCGAGCAGTACTTC; cdr3_aa: CASSFLEGGEQYF
d_call: .; j_call: TRBJ1-1; v_call: TRBV2; clone_size: .; cdr3_nt: TGTGCCAGCAGTGAAGAAGCGAACACTGAAGCTTTCTTT; cdr3_aa: CASSEEANTEAFF
d_call: .; j_call: TRBJ2-7; v_call: TRBV4-1; clone_size: .; cdr3_nt: TGCGCCAGCAGCCAAGATAGACAGTACTTTTACGAGCAGTACTTC; cdr3_aa: CASSQDRQYFYEQYF
d_call: .; j_call: TRBJ2-4; v_call: TRBV19; clone_size: .; cdr3_nt: TGTGCCAGTAGACAGGCCGCGTCGGACATTCAGTACTTC; cdr3_aa: CASRQAASDIQYF
d_call: .; j_call: TRBJ1-5; v_call: TRBV6-6; clone_size: .; cdr3_nt: TGTGCCACCGGAGGCCTCTGGGGCAATCAGCCCCAGCATTTT; cdr3_aa: CATGGLWGNQPQHF
d_call: .; j_call: TRBJ1-1; v_call: TRBV18; clone_size: once; cdr3_nt: TGTGCCAGCTCGCCTTTTAGCACTGAAGCTTTCTTT; cdr3_aa: CASSPFSTEAFF
d_call: .; j_call: TRBJ1-6; v_call: TRBV6-5; clone_size: .; cdr3_nt: TGTGCCAGCAGTACAGGGACGGCCCACGGGAGGCCCCTCCACTTT; cdr3_aa: CASSTGTAHGRPLHF
d_call: TRBD1; j_call: TRBJ2-3; v_call: TRBV2; clone_size: few; cdr3_nt: TGTGCCAGCAGTCCGGGACAGCTCACAGATACGCAGTATTTT; cdr3_aa: CASSPGQLTDTQYF
d_call: .; j_call: TRBJ2-6; v_call: TRBV4-3; clone_size: .; cdr3_nt: TGCGCCAGCAGCCAAACGGGACAGACTAGCTCTGGGGCCAACGTCCTGACTTTC; cdr3_aa: CASSQTGQTSSGANVLTF